One and the same sample provided the 16 T cell receptor beta chains below, sequenced in a study of cytomegalovirus exposure and HLA in healthy donors. Amplification used 60 Vbeta primers and 13 Jbeta primers. Method: immunoSEQ multiplex PCR; TCRdb's copy keeps in-frame clones and lacks some. The sample has 95,000 to 150,000 clones; around 80% are singletons. Sample: PBMCs. These receptors were taken from a man aged 25-45 years in good health and CMV-seronegative.

Points on this clone: Sequence at one end of the junction differs from germline and may be a read error. Written as DNA, the CDR3 is TGTGCCAGCAGCGTGGACGAGGGACTCACAGCTACGCAGTATTTT. Protein: CASSVDEGLTATQYF. This chain connects TRBV9 to TRBJ2-3; possibly TRBD2 for D (6 bases). CDR1 is SGDLS and CDR2 is YYNGEE in the germline V gene. This CDR3 spans 15 amino acids.

Only one count was recorded for this clone. J is TRBJ2-5 and V is TRBV5-1, with 7 bases lining up with TRBD1. The DNA end is more similar to TRBJ2-7, so the J call may be wrong. Germline values: CDR1 SGHRS, CDR2 YFSETQ. CDR3 length equals 15 residues. CDR3 bases: TGCGCCAGCAGCTTGGACCGGGACAGAACCTACGAGCAGTACTTC. This codes for CASSLDRDRTYEQYF.

The chain employs TRBV5-1 and TRBJ2-5, with D tentatively TRBD2 (6 bases). V was pared by 0 bases and J by 5 bases, with 8 bases between. Germline values: CDR1 SGHRS, CDR2 YFSETQ. The CDR3 has 13 amino acids. CDR3 residues: CASSLASGETQYF. Here the CDR3 DNA reads TGCGCCAGCAGCTTGGCCAGCGGGGAGACCCAGTACTTC.

The rearrangement links TRBV7-9 to TRBJ2-7; possible D gene TRBD1, 6 bases. This CDR3 spans 15 amino acids. V was clipped by 1 base and J by 7 bases, with 17 bases between them. Germline values: CDR1 SEHNR, CDR2 FQNEAQ (reference sequence). The CDR3 DNA follows: TGTGCCAGCAGCTTAGACACAGGGCGGAGAGGGGAGCAGTACTTC. It translates to CASSLDTGRRGEQYF.

The CDR3 here is CAISEDRDYNEQFF. The CDR3 DNA is TGTGCCATCAGTGAGGACAGGGACTACAATGAGCAGTTCTTC. This sequence joins TRBV10-3 and TRBJ2-1; 7 bases are a match to TRBD1. Germline values: CDR1 ENHRY, CDR2 SYGVKD. V was pared by 2 bases and J by 3 bases, with 1 base of the junction left unmatched. The CDR3 runs 14 residues.

The gene calls are TRBV5-8 and TRBJ1-2, with 7 positions matching TRBD1. The V gene's germline CDR1 is SGHTS and CDR2 YDEGEE. The V gene end was trimmed by 3 bases and the J gene end by 4 bases; junction bases not matched to a gene: 6. This CDR3 region has 14 residues. The CDR3 coding sequence is TGTGCCAGCAGCTACACGGACAGGTCCTATGGCTACACCTTC. Protein sequence: CASSYTDRSYGYTF.

This clone was counted once. The chain recombines TRBV7-2 with TRBJ1-6; unclear D gene. Germline V CDR1 and CDR2: SGHTA, FQGNSA. This CDR3 is built from 14 residues. The germline V and J ends were trimmed by 2 bases and 2 bases, with 4 bases remaining between them. In DNA, the CDR3 is TGTGCCAGCAGCTTATCGGCCTATAATTCACCCCTCCACTTT. Translation gives CASSLSAYNSPLHF.

This clone is a singleton in its sample. This sequence joins TRBV6-1 and TRBJ2-5, with D uncertain. The CDR3 contains 14 residues. Germline CDR1 reads MNHNS; CDR2 reads SASEGT. V lost 1 base and J 3 bases, leaving 9 bases between the germline ends. Here the CDR3 reads CASSEEITEETQYF. The CDR3 nucleotides are TGTGCCAGCAGTGAAGAGATAACGGAAGAGACCCAGTACTTC.

The rearrangement joins TRBV5-6 to TRBJ1-1, with D tentatively TRBD1 (5 bases). V lost 7 bases, J lost 0 bases, and 16 bases lay in between. From germline, CDR1 is SGHDT and CDR2 YYEEEE. The CDR3 runs to 15 residues. The CDR3 sequence: CASGELRAMNTEAFF. CDR3 nucleotide sequence: TGTGCCAGCGGCGAACTCAGGGCCATGAACACTGAAGCTTTCTTT. The whole variable domain, filled in from reference TRBV5-6 and TRBJ1-1, reads DAGVTQSPTHLIKTRGQQVTLRCSPKSGHDTVSWYQQALGQGPQFIFQYYEEEERQRGNFPDRFSGHQFPNYSSELNVNALLLGDSALYLCASGELRAMNTEAFFGQGTRLTVV.

The V call is TRBV7-9, the J call TRBJ2-7, with D possibly TRBD2 on 6 matching bases. The CDR3 is 14 residues long. CDR1 SEHNR and CDR2 FQNEAQ come from the germline V gene (reference sequence). Trimming removed 5 bases at V and 7 bases at J, with 18 bases between. CDR3 protein: CASSITGLSGEQYF. CDR3 nucleotide sequence: TGTGCCAGCAGCATAACGGGACTCTCGGGGGAGCAGTACTTC. The whole variable domain, filled in from reference TRBV7-9 and TRBJ2-7, reads DTGVSQNPRHKITKRGQNVTFRCDPISEHNRLYWYRQTLGQGPEFLTYFQNEAQLEKSRLLSDRFSAERPKGSFSTLEIQRTEQGDSAMYLCASSITGLSGEQYFGPGTRLTVT.

CDR3 coding DNA: TGTGCCAGCAGTTTATCGCGGACAGGGGGCTACGAGCAGTACTTC. Protein: CASSLSRTGGYEQYF. The rearrangement links TRBV27 to TRBJ2-7; 10 positions agree with TRBD1. Per germline, CDR1 MNHEY and CDR2 SMNVEV (reference sequence). The V segment lost 0 bases and the J segment 3 bases; nucleotides outside the gene matches: 2. This CDR3 contains 15 residues.

This clone occurred once. The V and J genes are TRBV19 and TRBJ2-2; D remains unclear. The CDR3 totals 16 residues. Germline V gives CDR1 LNHDA, CDR2 SQIVND (reference sequence). V was clipped by 0 bases and J by 1 base, with 9 bases between them. The CDR3 loop reads CASSIDTPRNTGELFF. The CDR3 nucleotides are TGTGCCAGTAGTATAGATACTCCAAGGAACACCGGGGAGCTGTTTTTT. The whole variable domain, remainder taken from reference TRBV19 and TRBJ2-2, is DGGITQSPKYLFRKEGQNVTLSCEQNLNHDAMYWYRQDPGQGLRLIYYSQIVNDFQKGDIAEGYSVSREKKESFPLTVTSAQKNPTAFYLCASSIDTPRNTGELFFGEGSRLTVL.

The CDR3 loop reads CASSLRGLGTEAFF. CDR3 nucleotides: TGTGCCAGCAGTTTAAGGGGCCTGGGGACTGAAGCTTTCTTT. J is TRBJ1-1 and V is TRBV27, with D possibly TRBD1 on 5 matching bases. CDR1 and CDR2 from the germline V gene are MNHEY and SMNVEV (reference sequence). Trimming stripped 2 bases from V and 5 bases from J, with 12 bases between. This CDR3 comprises 14 residues.

CDR3 DNA: TGTGCCAGCAGCTTAGATCTGGTGACAGCGAATTCACCCCTCCACTTT. Its translation: CASSLDLVTANSPLHF. V usage is TRBV7-6 and J usage is TRBJ1-6, with D possibly TRBD1 on 5 matching bases. Germline lookup yields CDR1 SGHVS and CDR2 FNYEAQ. V lost 1 base, J lost 7 bases, and 14 bases lay in between. This CDR3 is 16 amino acids long.

The V and J genes are TRBV9 and TRBJ1-2; tentatively, D is TRBD1 (6 bases). Germline values: CDR1 SGDLS, CDR2 YYNGEE. Deletions cut 0 bases from V and 4 bases from J, with 13 bases between. There are 15 residues in the CDR3. The CDR3 DNA reads TGTGCCAGCAGCGTAGGGAACAGGGACCTCTATGGCTACACCTTC. Translating it yields CASSVGNRDLYGYTF. The full variable domain, in which reference TRBV9 and TRBJ1-2 provide the parts outside the CDR3, is DSGVTQTPKHLITATGQRVTLRCSPRSGDLSVYWYQQSLDQGLQFLIQYYNGEERAKGNILERFSAQQFPDLHSELNLSSLELGDSALYFCASSVGNRDLYGYTFGSGTRLTVV.

This chain connects TRBV6-1 to TRBJ2-3; a possible D gene is TRBD2 (5 bases). V was trimmed by 2 bases and J by 5 bases, leaving 8 bases between them. In germline, CDR1 is MNHNS, CDR2 SASEGT. The CDR3 covers 13 residues. DNA for the CDR3: TGTGCCAGCAGTGAACTAGCTTTAGATACGCAGTATTTT. Its translation is CASSELALDTQYF.